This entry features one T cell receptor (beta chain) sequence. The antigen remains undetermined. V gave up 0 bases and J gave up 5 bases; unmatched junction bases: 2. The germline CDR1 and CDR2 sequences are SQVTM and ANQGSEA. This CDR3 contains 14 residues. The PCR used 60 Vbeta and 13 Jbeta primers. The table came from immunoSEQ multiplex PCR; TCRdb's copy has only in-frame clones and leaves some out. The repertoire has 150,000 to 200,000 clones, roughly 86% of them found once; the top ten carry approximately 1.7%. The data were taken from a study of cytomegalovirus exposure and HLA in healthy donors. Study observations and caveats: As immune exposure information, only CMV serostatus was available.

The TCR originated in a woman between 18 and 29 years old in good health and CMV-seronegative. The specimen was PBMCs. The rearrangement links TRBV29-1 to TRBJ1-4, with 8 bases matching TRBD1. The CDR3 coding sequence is TGCAGCGTTGAAGAAAGGACAGGGAATGAAAAACTGTTTTTT. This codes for CSVEERTGNEKLFF.